A single sample gave rise to the 25 T cell receptor beta chains below, sequenced in a study of blood T cell repertoires in COVID-19. Data came from immunoSEQ multiplex PCR; TCRdb stores just in-frame clones and leaves some out. The sample has around 210,000 clones; approximately 84% are singletons. Specimen: peripheral blood. The source is a woman of 80 years or more with COVID-19, enrolled during active disease.

A single count supports this clone. The J gene is TRBJ2-2, the V gene TRBV2, with unresolved D. Between the trimmed V and J ends, which lost 8 bases and 2 bases, there was a span of 6 bases. CDR1 and CDR2 from the germline V gene are SNHLY and FYNNEI. The CDR3 loop spans 12 amino acids. The DNA for the CDR3 is TGTGCCAGCCACAGAAACACCGGGGAGCTGTTTTTT. Its protein is CASHRNTGELFF.

This clone was seen once. The chain joins TRBV4-1 to TRBJ1-2; D call uncertain. Trimming took off 1 base at V and 8 bases at J, with 14 bases between the two ends. The germline V gene encodes CDR1 MGHRA and CDR2 YSYEKL. This CDR3 has 14 residues. The CDR3 bases are TGCGCCAGCAGCCAAGCGCGAGGGATGTGGGGCTACACCTTC. It encodes CASSQARGMWGYTF.

The rearrangement joins TRBV9 to TRBJ2-1, with 10 positions matching TRBD2. Germline V gene data show CDR1 as SGDLS and CDR2 as YYNGEE. J was trimmed by 4 bases and V by 3 bases; bases with no gene match: 4. The CDR3 consists of 15 residues. Written as DNA, the CDR3 is TGTGCCAGCAGCGCCCGGACTAGCGGATACAATGAGCAGTTCTTC. It yields the protein CASSARTSGYNEQFF.

The chain is built from TRBV7-3 and TRBJ2-3, with D possibly matching TRBD1 (7 bases). The length of the CDR3 is 15 residues. Germline CDR1 reads SGHTA; CDR2 reads FQGTGA. V dropped 5 bases and J dropped 2 bases, with 14 bases sitting between them. CDR3 DNA: TGTGCCAGCAGCCGCGGGACAGTATCCACAGATACGCAGTATTTT. Its protein is CASSRGTVSTDTQYF. The whole variable domain, filled in from reference TRBV7-3 and TRBJ2-3, reads GAGVSQTPSNKVTEKGKYVELRCDPISGHTALYWYRQSLGQGPEFLIYFQGTGAADDSGLPNDRFFAVRPEGSVSTLKIQRTERGDSAVYLCASSRGTVSTDTQYFGPGTRLTVL.

The chain has TRBV2 and TRBJ1-4; TRBD1 matches 7 bases. CDR3 length: 14 residues. After removal of 5 bases from V and 4 bases from J, the junction contained 4 bases not matched to a gene. CDR1 and CDR2 (germline): SNHLY, FYNNEI. CDR3: CASSMGQNNEKLFF. CDR3 DNA: TGTGCCAGCAGTATGGGACAGAATAATGAAAAACTGTTTTTT.

The V and J genes are TRBV6-5 and TRBJ2-5; 10 nucleotides match TRBD2. With 4 bases clipped from V and 5 bases from J, the junction kept 1 base outside the gene matches. The CDR3 consists of 13 residues. Germline CDR1 and CDR2: MNHEY and SVGAGI. CDR3 in amino acids: CASSSGLAETQYF. The CDR3 region has the DNA TGTGCCAGCAGTTCGGGACTAGCGGAGACCCAGTACTTC.

The rearrangement joins TRBV6-1 to TRBJ2-7; 10 bases align to TRBD2. This CDR3 contains 16 residues. Germline trimming cut 2 bases from V and 3 bases from J; bases unmatched to any gene: 7. The germline gives CDR1 MNHNS, CDR2 SASEGT. The CDR3 sequence is CASSEIAGGALYEQYF. The CDR3 nucleotides read TGTGCCAGCAGTGAAATAGCGGGGGGCGCTCTCTACGAGCAGTACTTC.

This clone was counted a single time. The V gene is TRBV29-1, the J gene TRBJ1-5; 7 bases line up with TRBD1. V was pared by 0 bases and J by 4 bases, with 0 bases of the junction left unmatched. Germline loops: CDR1 SQVTM, CDR2 ANQGSEA. This CDR3 contains 13 residues. CDR3 in DNA: TGCAGCGTTGAAGAGGACAGGAATCAGCCCCAGCATTTT. Its protein is CSVEEDRNQPQHF.

This chain connects TRBV5-6 to TRBJ1-2, with D unresolved. The V gene lost 1 base and the J gene lost 13 bases, with 11 bases spanning the gap. The CDR3 has 11 residues. The V gene's germline CDR1 is SGHDT and CDR2 YYEEEE. CDR3 loop: CASSLSGFRTF. The CDR3 DNA sequence: TGTGCCAGCAGCTTGTCCGGGTTCCGCACCTTC.

This clone has only one observation. The chain carries TRBV29-1 and TRBJ1-4; the D gene is possibly TRBD1 (5 bases). Germline-derived CDR1 and CDR2 are SQVTM and ANQGSEA. The CDR3 sequence is 12 residues long. Trimming stripped 8 bases from V and 5 bases from J, with 12 bases between. This chain's CDR3 is CSFRDRNEKLFF. CDR3 sequence (DNA): TGCAGCTTTCGAGACAGAAATGAAAAACTGTTTTTT.

This clone was detected once. V gene TRBV6-5 combines with J gene TRBJ2-1; D ambiguous. The CDR3 sequence is 15 residues long. The V gene's germline CDR1 is MNHEY and CDR2 SVGAGI. Trimming left V 4 bases short and J 4 bases short, with 14 bases between. The CDR3 loop reads CASSSGPVQYNEQFF. In DNA, the CDR3 is TGTGCCAGCAGTTCAGGTCCTGTCCAGTACAATGAGCAGTTCTTC.

V usage is TRBV19 and J usage is TRBJ2-2, with D perhaps TRBD2 (6 bases). The germline V gene encodes CDR1 LNHDA and CDR2 SQIVND (reference sequence). CDR3 size: 14 residues. V dropped 5 bases and J dropped 7 bases, with 14 bases sitting between them. The CDR3 sequence is CASSSSRGVGELFF. CDR3 bases: TGTGCCAGTAGTTCAAGTCGCGGGGTCGGGGAGCTGTTTTTT.

The chain combines TRBV19 with TRBJ1-5, with D tentatively TRBD1 (5 bases). V was trimmed by 1 base and J by 9 bases, leaving 13 bases between them. The germline V gene has CDR1 LNHDA and CDR2 SQIVND (reference sequence). The CDR3 extends over 14 amino acids. CDR3 protein: CASSIGPGYPPQHF. CDR3 sequence (DNA): TGTGCCAGTAGTATAGGCCCAGGGTATCCGCCCCAGCATTTT.

The rearrangement links TRBV7-2 to TRBJ2-1; the match to TRBD2 covers 9 bases. The CDR3 covers 14 residues. The ends lost 5 bases at V and 4 bases at J; junction bases unmatched: 3. Germline-derived CDR1 and CDR2 are SGHTA and FQGNSA. In DNA, the CDR3 is TGTGCCAGCAGCATCACTAGCGGGTACAATGAGCAGTTCTTC. Protein product: CASSITSGYNEQFF.

The V and J genes are TRBV6-5 and TRBJ2-7, with 7 nucleotides matching TRBD1. The CDR3 runs to 14 residues. Germline V gene data show CDR1 as MNHEY and CDR2 as SVGAGI. J gave up 3 bases and V 6 bases, and 8 bases lay outside the gene matches. The CDR3 loop reads CASSPRTGRYEQYF. CDR3 sequence (DNA): TGTGCCAGCAGCCCCCGGACAGGACGCTACGAGCAGTACTTC.

The chain uses TRBV3-1 (or the pseudogene TRBV3-2) and TRBJ2-3; TRBD1 is a possible D gene (6 bases). Germline V CDR1 and CDR2: LGHDT, YNNKEL (reference sequence). The V and J ends lost 7 bases and 2 bases respectively, with 16 bases between them. This CDR3 is built from 15 residues. This CDR3 is CASTTTGHHTDTQYF. The CDR3 coding sequence is TGTGCCAGCACCACAACGGGACACCACACAGATACGCAGTATTTT.

This clone was seen only once. Here the CDR3 reads CASSPTTGLTGGNEQFF. The CDR3 DNA follows: TGTGCCAGCAGCCCAACCACGGGACTCACAGGAGGCAATGAGCAGTTCTTC. This chain joins TRBV11-2 and TRBJ2-1; the D gene is possibly TRBD2 (6 bases). Trimming stripped 5 bases from V and 6 bases from J, with 23 bases between. Germline assignment: CDR1 SGHAT and CDR2 FQNNGV. This CDR3 has 17 residues.

This rearrangement joins TRBV6-2 or TRBV6-3 to TRBJ2-7, with D perhaps TRBD2 (5 bases). V was pared by 2 bases and J by 1 base, with 15 bases between. This CDR3 spans 16 amino acids. Germline-derived CDR1 and CDR2 are MNHEY and SVGEGT. CDR3 region: CASSYGGAKLSYEQYF. The CDR3 DNA is TGTGCCAGCAGTTACGGAGGAGCCAAACTATCCTACGAGCAGTACTTC.

The chain carries TRBV27 and TRBJ1-5, with a tentative D call TRBD1 (5 bases). Trimming left V 2 bases short and J 5 bases short, with 10 bases between. The CDR3 extends over 14 amino acids. CDR1 is MNHEY and CDR2 is SMNVEV in the germline V gene (reference sequence). DNA of the CDR3: TGTGCCAGCAGTTTAGTTGGGGGGGATCAGCCCCAGCATTTT. This translates into CASSLVGGDQPQHF.

J is TRBJ2-7 and V is TRBV5-8, with 12 nucleotides matching TRBD1. V was pared by 5 bases and J by 9 bases, with 6 bases of the junction left unmatched. Germline CDR1 and CDR2: SGHTS and YDEGEE. This CDR3 has 13 amino acids. CDR3 sequence: CASSRDRGQGQYF. CDR3 sequence (DNA): TGTGCCAGCAGTCGGGACAGGGGGCAAGGGCAGTACTTC.

In its sample, this clone was seen once. The V and J genes are TRBV5-4 and TRBJ2-5, with 9 bases that match TRBD2. This CDR3 is 16 amino acids long. Per the germline V gene, CDR1 is SGHNT and CDR2 is YYREEE (reference sequence). Trimming removed 0 bases from V and 3 bases from J; junction bases left unmatched: 6. The CDR3 region is CASSLALAGRKETQYF. The CDR3 region has the DNA TGTGCCAGCAGCTTGGCGCTAGCGGGGAGAAAAGAGACCCAGTACTTC.

The rearrangement links TRBV15 to TRBJ2-7, with 7 positions matching TRBD1. This CDR3 comprises 14 residues. From germline, CDR1 is LNHNV and CDR2 YYDKDF (reference sequence). The junction had 9 bases not matched to a gene; V was cut back by 8 bases and J by 2 bases. CDR3 DNA sequence: TGTGCCACCCAGGGGGTCCAACGCCCCTACGAGCAGTACTTC. Protein product: CATQGVQRPYEQYF.

The J gene is TRBJ2-1, the V gene TRBV5-1; TRBD2 matches 7 bases. This CDR3 contains 15 residues. V lost 4 bases, J lost 0 bases, and 4 bases stayed unmatched. The germline V gene encodes CDR1 SGHRS and CDR2 YFSETQ. DNA of the CDR3: TGCGCCAGCAGCCCAGCGGGGAGCTCCTACAATGAGCAGTTCTTC. It specifies CASSPAGSSYNEQFF.

The rearrangement uses TRBV7-2 and TRBJ2-7; 8 bases align to TRBD2. Losses at the gene ends were 5 bases for V and 3 bases for J; bases not matched to a gene: 6. This CDR3 region has 14 residues. Germline CDR1 and CDR2: SGHTA and FQGNSA. For the CDR3, the DNA is TGTGCCAGCAGCACTAGCGGAGGGGACTACGAGCAGTACTTC. Translating it yields CASSTSGGDYEQYF.

The rearrangement uses TRBV5-5 and TRBJ1-6; D possibly corresponds to TRBD1 (6 bases). Trimming removed 0 bases at V and 8 bases at J, with 9 bases between. Looked up from germline, CDR1 is SGHKS and CDR2 is YYEKEE (reference sequence). CDR3 size: 14 residues. The CDR3 here is CASSLGTVDSPLHF. The CDR3 region has the DNA TGTGCCAGCAGCTTGGGGACAGTCGATTCACCCCTCCACTTT.